This is a list of T cell receptor beta chains from one sample in a study of blood T cells in healthy people across ages. TCRdb redid the calling of the 5' RACE reads with MiXCR, one entry per CDR3 protein. The sample has 1.5 million to 2 million distinct CDR3 sequences, around half seen once. Specimen: blood. These TCRs come from a woman aged 40 to 50 in good health. The CDR3 runs from the conserved cysteine through the conserved F or W. A D gene is named only where the DNA matches it firmly. Only some rows state a clone size, as once, few, many or a class for expanded clones.

>NA|TRBJ2-7|NA|TRBV6-5
TGTGCCAGCAGACAAAGACCCTCAGCCTACGAGCAGTACTTC
CASRQRPSAYEQYF
>TRBD1|TRBJ2-1|NA|TRBV5-6
TGTGCCAGCAGTGCCGGACAGGGCGTCCCCCAACCTTACAATGAGCAGTTCTTC
CASSAGQGVPQPYNEQFF
>NA|TRBJ1-6|NA|TRBV4-1
TGCGCCAGCAGCCAAGGCGGACAGTTTTATAATTCACCCCTCCACTTT
CASSQGGQFYNSPLHF
>NA|TRBJ1-5|NA|TRBV21-1
TGCGCCCGGGGGCAGCCCCAGCATTTT
CARGQPQHF
>NA|TRBJ1-6|NA|TRBV7-2
TGTGCCAGCAGCCACCGGGAGAATAATTCACCCCTCCACTTT
CASSHRENNSPLHF
>TRBD2|TRBJ2-3|NA|TRBV20-1
TGCAGTGCCGAGCGGGGGGGGCCCACAGATACGCAGTATTTT
CSAERGGPTDTQYF
>TRBD1|TRBJ2-1|few|TRBV11-1
TGTGCCAGCAGCGCAGACAGGGGGCCTTCCTACAATGAGCAGTTCTTC
CASSADRGPSYNEQFF
>TRBD2|TRBJ2-1|NA|TRBV7-9
TGTGTCAGCAGCTTAAGCGGGGGGGCTATCGATGAGCAGTTCTTC
CVSSLSGGAIDEQFF
>NA|TRBJ2-7|NA|TRBV11-2
TGTGCCAGCAGCCGAATGGGACGGGATGCTGACTATGAGCAGTACTTC
CASSRMGRDADYEQYF
>TRBD2|TRBJ2-1|NA|TRBV6-2/TRBV6-3
TGTGCCAGCAGTGCAAGCGGGACGGGGTTCTTC
CASSASGTGFF
>NA|TRBJ1-2|NA|TRBV6-2/TRBV6-3
TGTGCCAGCAGTTACTCGAGGTCCGACGGCTATGGCTACACCTTC
CASSYSRSDGYGYTF
>TRBD2|TRBJ2-1|NA|TRBV7-6
TGTGCCAGCAGCTTAGCCGGGGGGGCTTTAAATGAGCAGTTCTTC
CASSLAGGALNEQFF
>NA|TRBJ2-5|NA|TRBV28
TGTGCCAGCAGTTCCCCGGCCAACCAAGAGACCCAGTACTTC
CASSSPANQETQYF
>NA|TRBJ2-1|NA|TRBV28
TGTGCCAGCAGTTTATCTGGCGTGGGCCGATACAATGAGCAGTTCTTC
CASSLSGVGRYNEQFF
>NA|TRBJ2-7|many|TRBV12-3/TRBV12-4
TGTGCCAGCAGTTTAAAACAGTCCTACGAGCAGTACTTC
CASSLKQSYEQYF
>TRBD2|TRBJ2-5|NA|TRBV9
TGTGCCAGCAGCGGTAGCGGGGGGATCTCATCAGAGACCCAGTACTTC
CASSGSGGISSETQYF
>NA|TRBJ2-1|NA|TRBV6-2/TRBV6-3
TGTGCCAGCAGTTACGTCCTTACCAACAATGAGCAGTTCTTC
CASSYVLTNNEQFF
>TRBD2|TRBJ2-1|once|TRBV29-1
TGCAGCGTTGAAGGGACTAGCGGGGGCCATCGACAGTTCTTC
CSVEGTSGGHRQFF
>TRBD1|TRBJ2-3|NA|TRBV12-3/TRBV12-4
TGTGCCAGCAGTTCCACCCGACGGACAGGGAGGTTAGCAGATACGCAGTATTTT
CASSSTRRTGRLADTQYF
>NA|TRBJ2-5|NA|TRBV29-1
TGCAGCGTTGACGTAGGGGGGGAGACCCAGTACTTC
CSVDVGGETQYF
>TRBD1|TRBJ2-5|NA|TRBV7-2
TGTGCCAGCAGCTTAGACGGGACAGGGTCGTACCAAGAGACCCAGTACTTC
CASSLDGTGSYQETQYF
>NA|TRBJ2-6|few|TRBV2
TGTGCCAGCAGTAGGGGAGGCAGGATGAGCTCTGGGGCCAACGTCCTGACTTTC
CASSRGGRMSSGANVLTF
>NA|TRBJ1-5|NA|TRBV6-6
TGTGCCACATCCCCTTGGAATCAGCCCCAGCATTTT
CATSPWNQPQHF
>TRBD1|TRBJ1-1|NA|TRBV27
TGTGCCAGCAGTCGGACAGGGGTGGACACTGAAGCTTTCTTT
CASSRTGVDTEAFF
>NA|TRBJ1-6|NA|TRBV20-1
TGCGGTGCCCGCCAGGGCTCCTATAATTCACCCCTCCACTTT
CGARQGSYNSPLHF
>NA|TRBJ2-7|many|TRBV12-3/TRBV12-4
TGTGCCAGCAGTTTAGAAAGACACTCCTACGAGCAGTACTTC
CASSLERHSYEQYF
>NA|TRBJ1-1|NA|TRBV2
TGTGCCAGCAGCCTGGACCGAGCCGCCCGGAACACTGAAGCTTTCTTT
CASSLDRAARNTEAFF
>NA|TRBJ2-7|few|TRBV28
TGTGCCAGCAAAGGGCGGACGCCCTACGAGCAGTACTTC
CASKGRTPYEQYF
>TRBD2|TRBJ2-3|NA|TRBV6-2/TRBV6-3
TGTGCCAGCAGTCGCTCGACTAGCGGGGTCTTTGGCACAGATACGCAGTATTTT
CASSRSTSGVFGTDTQYF